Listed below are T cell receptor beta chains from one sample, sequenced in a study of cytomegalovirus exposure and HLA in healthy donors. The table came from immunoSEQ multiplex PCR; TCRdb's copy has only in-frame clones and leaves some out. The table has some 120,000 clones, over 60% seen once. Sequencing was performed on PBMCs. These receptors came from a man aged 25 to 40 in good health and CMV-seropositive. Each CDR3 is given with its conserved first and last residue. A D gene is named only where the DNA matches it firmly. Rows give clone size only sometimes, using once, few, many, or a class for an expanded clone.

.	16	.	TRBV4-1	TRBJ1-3	TGCGCCAGCAGCCTCCAGACCGGACAGACTGGAAACACCATATATTTT	CASSLQTGQTGNTIYF
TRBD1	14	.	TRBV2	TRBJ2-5	TGTGCCAGCAGCAGACAGGGAATCAGTGAGACCCAGTACTTC	CASSRQGISETQYF
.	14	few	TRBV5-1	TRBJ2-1	TGCGCCAGCAGCTTGATACCTAGCTACAATGAGCAGTTCTTC	CASSLIPSYNEQFF
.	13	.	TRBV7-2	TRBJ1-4	TGTGCCAGCAGCCGGGGGACGGAGGAAAAACTGTTTTTT	CASSRGTEEKLFF
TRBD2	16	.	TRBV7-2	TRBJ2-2	TGTGCCAGCAGCTTAACTCTAGCGGGAAACACCGGGGAGCTGTTTTTT	CASSLTLAGNTGELFF
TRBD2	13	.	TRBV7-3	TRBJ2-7	TGTGCCAGCAGCCGGACTAGCGAGTACGAGCAGTACTTC	CASSRTSEYEQYF
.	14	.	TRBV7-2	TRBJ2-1	TGTGCCAGCAGCTTAATTCAGTTTACACCCGAGCAGTTCTTC	CASSLIQFTPEQFF
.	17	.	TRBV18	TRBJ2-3	TGTGCCAGCTCACCACCGTTGGGCAGGTCTTCCACAGATACGCAGTATTTT	CASSPPLGRSSTDTQYF
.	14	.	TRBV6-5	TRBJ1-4	TGTGCCACCAGGTGGGCAGCAACTAATGAAAAACTGTTTTTT	CATRWAATNEKLFF
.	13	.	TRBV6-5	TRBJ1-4	TGTGCCAGCAACCGGGACTTTAATGAAAAACTGTTTTTT	CASNRDFNEKLFF
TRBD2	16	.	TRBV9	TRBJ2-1	TGTGCCAGCAGCGTATTGAGCGGGGTGGGGCACAATGAGCAGTTCTTC	CASSVLSGVGHNEQFF
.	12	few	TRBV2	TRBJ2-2	TGTGCCAGCACCCTGAGCACCGGGGAGCTGTTTTTT	CASTLSTGELFF
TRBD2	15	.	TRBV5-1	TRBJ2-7	TGCGCCAGCAGCTTGGTGGGGGGAGGGGAATACGAGCAGTACTTC	CASSLVGGGEYEQYF
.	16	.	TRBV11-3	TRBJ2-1	TGTGCCAGCAGCCCAGGACCATTCAGCGGGTACAATGAGCAGTTCTTC	CASSPGPFSGYNEQFF
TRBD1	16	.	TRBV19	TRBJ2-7	TGTGCCAGTAGTATTACCCGACAGGGGGCAACCCACGAGCAGTACTTC	CASSITRQGATHEQYF
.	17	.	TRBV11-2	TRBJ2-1	TGTGCCAGCAGCACTAGGACAGAGCGTTTGTCCTACAATGAGCAGTTCTTC	CASSTRTERLSYNEQFF
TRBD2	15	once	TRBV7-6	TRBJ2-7	TGTGCCAGCAGCTTAGCTAGCGGGAGTATTTACGAGCAGTACTTC	CASSLASGSIYEQYF
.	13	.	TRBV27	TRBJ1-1	TGTGCCAGCAGAATGAACGGTGGCACTGAAGCTTTCTTT	CASRMNGGTEAFF
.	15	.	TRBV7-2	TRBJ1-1	TGTGCCAGCAGCCCCGAGACAGCTTCATATTGGGAAGCTTTCTTT	CASSPETASYWEAFF
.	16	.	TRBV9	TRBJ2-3	TGTGCCAGCAGCGTCGCAGGGGGACTTGGCACAGATACGCAGTATTTT	CASSVAGGLGTDTQYF
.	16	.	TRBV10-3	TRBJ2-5	TGTGCCATCAGTGAGCCTGGACTAGGGGGGCGAGAGACCCAGTACTTC	CAISEPGLGGRETQYF
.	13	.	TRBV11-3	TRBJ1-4	TGTGCCAGCAGCTTAGGAGGCTACGAAAAACTGTTTTTT	CASSLGGYEKLFF
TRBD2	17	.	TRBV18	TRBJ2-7	TGTGCCAGCTCACCACCGAATGGGGCTAGCGGGAGGCACGAGCAGTACTTC	CASSPPNGASGRHEQYF
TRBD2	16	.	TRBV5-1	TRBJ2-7	TGCGCCAGCAGCTGGGGACTAGCGGGAGTCTCCTACGAGCAGTACTTC	CASSWGLAGVSYEQYF
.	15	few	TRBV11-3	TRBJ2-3	TGTGCCAGCAGCTTAGGAGTTCTCGCCACAGATACGCAGTATTTT	CASSLGVLATDTQYF
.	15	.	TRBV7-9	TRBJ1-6	TGTGCCAGCAGCTTCCGGGACTCCTATAATTCACCCCTCCACTTT	CASSFRDSYNSPLHF
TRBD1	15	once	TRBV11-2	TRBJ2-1	TGTGCCAGCAGCTTAGAGGGACAGGGGTACAATGAGCAGTTCTTC	CASSLEGQGYNEQFF
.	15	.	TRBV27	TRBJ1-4	TGTGCCAGCAGTTGGTCAGGCCGGCGAGAGGAAAAACTGTTTTTT	CASSWSGRREEKLFF
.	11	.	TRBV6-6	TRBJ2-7	TGTGCCAGCAGTCCCGCCCAGCGGCAGTACTTC	CASSPAQRQYF
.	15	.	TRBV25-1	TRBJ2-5	TGTGCCAGCAGTGATGTAGGGAGCCTGCAAGAGACCCAGTACTTC	CASSDVGSLQETQYF
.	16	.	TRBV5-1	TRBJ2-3	TGCGCCAGCAGCCAAGCATCCCTCAGAGGGACAGATACGCAGTATTTT	CASSQASLRGTDTQYF
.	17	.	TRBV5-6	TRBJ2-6	TGTGCCAGCAGCTTGTTCCAAGAATTCTCTGGGGCCAACGGCCTGACTTTC	CASSLFQEFSGANGLTF
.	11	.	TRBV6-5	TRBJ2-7	TGTGCCAGCAGTCAGTGGGCCCCGCAGTACTTC	CASSQWAPQYF
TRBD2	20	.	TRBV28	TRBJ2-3	TGTGCCAGCAGCCCATCAGGGGGACTAGCGGGGGACACCAGCACAGATACGCAGTATTTT	CASSPSGGLAGDTSTDTQYF
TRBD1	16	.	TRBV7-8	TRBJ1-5	TGTGCCAGCAGCCCCTGGGGACAGGAAGGCAATCAGCCCCAGCATTTT	CASSPWGQEGNQPQHF
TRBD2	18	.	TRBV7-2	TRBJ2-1	TGTGCCAGCAGCAAGAGGGCGGGGGGGCACAGCTCCTACAATGAGCAGTTCTTC	CASSKRAGGHSSYNEQFF
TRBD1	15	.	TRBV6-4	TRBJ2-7	TGTGCCAGCAGCGAGGGACAGGGGGCAACCTACGAGCAGTACTTC	CASSEGQGATYEQYF
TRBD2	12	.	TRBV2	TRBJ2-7	TGTGCCGGCCGGGACTACCTCTACGAGCAGTACTTC	CAGRDYLYEQYF